The 13 T cell receptor beta chains in this list originate from one sample, sequenced in a study of CD8+ T cells in alopecia areata. Isolated RNA was reverse transcribed into cDNA used as the sequencing template. The protocol was immunoSEQ multiplex PCR, while the TCRdb copy is restricted to in-frame clones and leaves out a portion. Of more than 200,000 clones in the sample, less than 80% are singletons; the top ten hold around 1.2%. This sample comprised CD4+ T cells sorted from blood, obtained at week 0. These receptors came from a human donor with alopecia areata.

Of note for this clone: Other DNA sequences in the sample encode the same CDR3. The chain has TRBV25-1 and TRBJ1-6; D is unclear. The CDR3 loop spans 13 amino acids. V was shortened by 6 bases and J by 7 bases, with 10 bases between the two germline ends. Germline values: CDR1 MGHDK, CDR2 SYGVNS. The CDR3 reads CASSGVGNSPLHF. The CDR3 DNA sequence: TGTGCCAGCAGCGGAGTTGGCAATTCACCCCTCCACTTT.

The chain is built from TRBV9 and TRBJ2-3, with D possibly being TRBD2 (6 bases). The germline gives CDR1 SGDLS, CDR2 YYNGEE. The CDR3 is 15 residues long. V lost 0 bases, J lost 4 bases, and 12 bases lay in between. The CDR3 DNA reads as TGTGCCAGCAGCGTAGAGGGACTGCCCGCAGATACGCAGTATTTT. This translates into CASSVEGLPADTQYF.

This chain joins TRBV10-3 and TRBJ1-5; D is undetermined. The CDR3 spans 13 residues. Germline CDR1 reads ENHRY; CDR2 reads SYGVKD. V was clipped by 2 bases and J by 4 bases, with 6 bases between them. The CDR3 sequence: CAISETLNQPQHF. The CDR3 nucleotides are TGTGCCATCAGTGAGACCTTGAATCAGCCCCAGCATTTT.

In this sample, this clone turned up once. The J gene is TRBJ2-5, the V gene TRBV7-9; the D gene is possibly TRBD2 (7 bases). Trimming shortened V by 2 bases and J by 2 bases, and 12 bases separated the two germline ends. The CDR3 length is 15 residues. Germline assignment: CDR1 SEHNR and CDR2 FQNEAQ (reference sequence). The CDR3 DNA follows: TGTGCCAGCAGCTTAAGGCGGGGGCTTCAAGAGACCCAGTACTTC. It is translated as CASSLRRGLQETQYF.

As concerns this clone: Other DNA sequences in this specimen translate into the identical CDR3. The rearrangement joins TRBV30 to TRBJ2-3; a possible D gene is TRBD1 (5 bases). With 1 base removed from V and 4 bases from J, the gap between germline ends came to 6 bases. This CDR3 is built from 12 residues. In germline, CDR1 is GTSNPN, CDR2 SVGIG (reference sequence). The CDR3 DNA is TGTGCCTGGAGTGGGGGCGCAGATACGCAGTATTTT. Encoded protein: CAWSGGADTQYF.

The chain links TRBV29-1 to TRBJ2-3, with 11 positions matching TRBD1. V was clipped by 5 bases and J by 4 bases; unmatched bases: 5. Germline-derived CDR1 and CDR2 are SQVTM and ANQGSEA. The CDR3 totals 14 residues. The CDR3 here is CSVPDRGLPDTQYF. CDR3 sequence (DNA): TGCAGCGTTCCGGACAGGGGGCTCCCAGATACGCAGTATTTT.

The chain uses TRBV30 and TRBJ1-6, with D perhaps matching TRBD1 (5 bases). V was cut by 3 bases and J by 11 bases, with 11 bases left in between. CDR1 GTSNPN and CDR2 SVGIG come from the germline V gene (reference sequence). The CDR3 has 12 residues. The CDR3, as DNA: TGTGCCTGGAGCGTCCCGGGGGCACCCCTCCACTTT. Its translation: CAWSVPGAPLHF.

In the case of this clone: The sample holds other DNA sequences that translate to the same CDR3. V usage is TRBV29-1 and J usage is TRBJ1-1, with D unresolved. This CDR3 is built from 8 residues. The V end was cut by 3 bases, the J end by 10 bases, with 3 bases between. CDR1 SQVTM and CDR2 ANQGSEA come from the germline V gene. CDR3 loop: CSVDRAFF. The CDR3 coding sequence is TGCAGCGTTGACCGAGCTTTCTTT.

The gene calls are TRBV6-1 and TRBJ2-5, with TRBD1 as a possible D gene (6 bases). From germline, CDR1 is MNHNS and CDR2 SASEGT. With 8 bases removed from V and 1 base from J, the gap between germline ends came to 8 bases. This CDR3 region has 12 residues. This chain's CDR3 is CASGGTQETQYF. The CDR3 DNA reads TGTGCCAGCGGGGGCACCCAAGAGACCCAGTACTTC.

This clone was found once. This chain links TRBV10-3 with TRBJ2-5; possible D gene TRBD1, 5 bases. Trimming took 4 bases from V and 1 from J, leaving 13 bases between them. Germline CDR1 ENHRY, CDR2 SYGVKD. The CDR3 loop spans 15 amino acids. CDR3 DNA sequence: TGTGCCATCAGTGGAGGTGACAGATTCCAAGAGACCCAGTACTTC. Amino acids: CAISGGDRFQETQYF.

The chain recombines TRBV29-1 with TRBJ1-1, with TRBD1 as a possible D gene (5 bases). With 4 bases removed from V and 6 bases from J, the gap between germline ends came to 15 bases. CDR3 length: 13 amino acids. CDR1 and CDR2 from the germline V gene are SQVTM and ANQGSEA. The DNA for the CDR3 is TGCAGCGTTGGTCACCGGGGGTTGGCTGAAGCTTTCTTT. The encoded protein is CSVGHRGLAEAFF.

As to this clone: Other DNA sequences from this sample encode an identical CDR3 as well. This sequence joins TRBV30 and TRBJ2-4; D is unclear. Germline V gene lookup returns CDR1 GTSNPN and CDR2 SVGIG (reference sequence). The CDR3 runs 12 residues. Between the trimmed V and J ends, which lost 0 bases and 5 bases, there was a span of 5 bases. This CDR3 reads CAWSVGENIQYF. CDR3 nucleotides: TGTGCCTGGAGTGTGGGCGAAAACATTCAGTACTTC.

The chain links TRBV29-1 to TRBJ2-7, with TRBD1 identical over 7 bases. The germline gives CDR1 SQVTM, CDR2 ANQGSEA. The V and J ends lost 6 bases and 3 bases, in that order; junction bases with no gene match: 5. CDR3 length: 12 amino acids. In nucleotides, the CDR3 is TGCAGCGTCCGGGACAGCGACTACGAGCAGTACTTC. Its protein product is CSVRDSDYEQYF.